Below are 18 T cell receptor beta chains sequenced from a single sample in a study of shared clonotypes between healthy human individuals. Libraries were prepared by immunoSEQ multiplex PCR; TCRdb keeps only in-frame clonotypes and omits some of them. The table has nearly 600,000 clones, around 95% seen once. Only CD45RO-negative cells positively selected for CCR7 counted as naive CD8 cells, so terminally differentiated effector memory CD45RA+ cells were excluded. Sequenced material: naive CD8+ T cells sorted from blood. The receptors shown here come from a woman in her twenties or thirties in good health.

The chain combines TRBV2 with TRBJ2-1, with 12 bases lining up with TRBD2. Germline CDR1 reads SNHLY; CDR2 reads FYNNEI. The CDR3 is made up of 18 amino acids. V was pared by 5 bases and J by 0 bases, with 8 bases of the junction left unmatched. The CDR3 loop reads CASSSPLLAGGSYNEQFF. The CDR3 DNA reads as TGTGCCAGCAGTTCTCCCCTACTAGCGGGAGGCTCCTACAATGAGCAGTTCTTC.

This chain connects TRBV28 to TRBJ2-7, with D perhaps matching TRBD1 (6 bases). Germline-derived CDR1 and CDR2 are MDHEN and SYDVKM. Deletions cut 4 bases from V and 3 bases from J, with 7 bases between. CDR3 size: 12 residues. The CDR3 sequence is CASSWDNYEQYF. In DNA form, the CDR3 reads TGTGCCAGCAGTTGGGACAACTACGAGCAGTACTTC. Full variable domain (remainder filled in from reference TRBV28 and TRBJ2-7): DVKVTQSSRYLVKRTGEKVFLECVQDMDHENMFWYRQDPGLGLRLIYFSYDVKMKEKGDIPEGYSVSREKKERFSLILESASTNQTSMYLCASSWDNYEQYFGPGTRLTVT.

V gene TRBV29-1 combines with J gene TRBJ2-7; 7 nucleotides line up with TRBD2. V dropped 6 bases and J dropped 3; count of bases not matched to a gene: 8. Germline assignment: CDR1 SQVTM and CDR2 ANQGSEA. This CDR3 region has 13 residues. CDR3 bases: TGCAGCGTATTCACTAGCGCCGACTACGAGCAGTACTTC. Translating gives CSVFTSADYEQYF.

The chain uses TRBV4-1 and TRBJ1-1; 8 positions match TRBD1. The germline CDR1 and CDR2 sequences are MGHRA and YSYEKL. The CDR3 sequence is 18 residues long. Unmatched junction bases numbered 17, after V lost 4 bases and J lost 4 bases. This CDR3 is CASSPRATRTGLGTEAFF. As DNA, the CDR3 is TGCGCCAGCAGCCCAAGGGCTACCAGGACAGGGTTGGGCACTGAAGCTTTCTTT.

The rearrangement uses TRBV10-2 and TRBJ2-4; no clear D gene. V lost 4 bases and J 0 bases, leaving 4 bases between the germline ends. Per the germline V gene, CDR1 is WSHSY and CDR2 is SAAADI. The CDR3 covers 13 residues. Written as DNA, the CDR3 is TGCGCCAGCAGTGGAGAAGCCAAAAACATTCAGTACTTC. This gives the protein CASSGEAKNIQYF.

This clone was detected only once. J is TRBJ2-1 and V is TRBV28; 11 bases are a match to TRBD1. The CDR3 runs 15 residues. V lost 2 bases, J lost 8 bases, and 5 bases stayed unmatched. Germline V lookup: CDR1 MDHEN, CDR2 SYDVKM. CDR3 nucleotide sequence: TGTGCCAGCAGTTTAACGGGACAGGGGGTATATGAGCAGTTCTTC. Translated, it gives CASSLTGQGVYEQFF.

DNA of the CDR3: TGTGCCAGCAGCTTTGGACAGGGGGGAGGTGACGAGCAGTACTTC. It encodes CASSFGQGGGDEQYF. The chain has TRBV5-4 and TRBJ2-7; TRBD1 aligns across 10 bases. The germline V gene has CDR1 SGHNT and CDR2 YYREEE (reference sequence). The junction had 7 bases not matched to a gene; V was cut back by 2 bases and J by 5 bases. The CDR3 runs to 15 residues.

V is TRBV11-2 and J is TRBJ1-1; possible D gene TRBD1, 5 bases. The CDR3 consists of 14 residues. Looked up from germline, CDR1 is SGHAT and CDR2 is FQNNGV. The V gene lost 1 base and the J gene lost 4 bases, with 10 bases spanning the gap. CDR3 sequence reads: CASSLGWGVTEAFF. The CDR3 coding sequence is TGTGCCAGCAGCTTAGGTTGGGGCGTCACTGAAGCTTTCTTT.

The rearrangement joins TRBV2 to TRBJ2-1; 7 bases map to TRBD2. Germline-derived CDR1 and CDR2 are SNHLY and FYNNEI. This CDR3 contains 15 residues. The V and J ends lost 4 bases and 0 bases, in that order; junction bases with no gene match: 3. The CDR3, as DNA: TGTGCCAGCAGTGCAACGGGAGGCTCCTACAATGAGCAGTTCTTC. As protein: CASSATGGSYNEQFF.

The chain recombines TRBV5-1 with TRBJ1-1; 7 bases are shared with TRBD1. The CDR3 consists of 14 residues. Germline CDR1 is SGHRS and CDR2 is YFSETQ. Trimming took 4 bases from V and 4 from J; bases not matched to a gene: 7. In DNA form, the CDR3 reads TGCGCCAGCAGCATGGACAGGTCGGGCACTGAAGCTTTCTTT. This gives the protein CASSMDRSGTEAFF.

The rearrangement links TRBV4-1 to TRBJ2-6, with 8 bases identical to TRBD1. The CDR3 totals 16 residues. Unmatched junction bases numbered 1, after V lost 0 bases and J lost 3 bases. Germline V CDR1 and CDR2: MGHRA, YSYEKL. CDR3 amino acids: CASSQDRGLGANVLTF. The CDR3 nucleotides read TGCGCCAGCAGCCAAGACAGGGGGCTTGGGGCCAACGTCCTGACTTTC.

The chain couples TRBV29-1 to TRBJ1-1; D unclear. Germline values: CDR1 SQVTM, CDR2 ANQGSEA. Trimming left V 2 bases short and J 7 bases short, with 14 bases between. The CDR3 is made up of 13 amino acids. The CDR3 reads CSVESSAGSEAFF. CDR3 nucleotides: TGCAGCGTTGAAAGTAGTGCGGGGAGTGAAGCTTTCTTT.

The chain has TRBV2 and TRBJ2-3; D gene ambiguous. Between the trimmed V and J ends, which lost 4 bases and 1 base, there was a span of 9 bases. In germline, CDR1 is SNHLY, CDR2 FYNNEI. The CDR3 sequence is 14 residues long. The CDR3: CASSVSRGTDTQYF. In DNA, the CDR3 is TGTGCCAGCAGTGTTAGCAGAGGCACAGATACGCAGTATTTT.

The V and J genes are TRBV5-1 and TRBJ2-7; D is unresolved. V lost 0 bases and J 3 bases, leaving 10 bases between the germline ends. In germline, CDR1 is SGHRS, CDR2 YFSETQ. The CDR3 runs 14 residues. Here the CDR3 DNA reads TGCGCCAGCAGCTTGGAACACGGCTACTACGAGCAGTACTTC. Translated: CASSLEHGYYEQYF.

This chain uses TRBV7-9 with TRBJ2-1; 10 bases fit TRBD2. J was trimmed by 4 bases and V by 5 bases; bases with no gene match: 11. Looked up from germline, CDR1 is SEHNR and CDR2 is FQNEAQ (reference sequence). This CDR3 has 17 residues. As DNA, the CDR3 is TGTGCCAGCAGCCCCCAAGAAGGACTAGCGGTTTACAATGAGCAGTTCTTC. Translating gives CASSPQEGLAVYNEQFF.

The gene calls are TRBV7-8 and TRBJ1-1; the match to TRBD1 covers 7 bases. The V gene end was trimmed by 5 bases and the J gene end by 3 bases; junction bases not matched to a gene: 9. The germline CDR1 and CDR2 sequences are SGHVS and FQNEAQ. CDR3 length: 15 residues. The CDR3 spells CASSGTGVADTEAFF. Written as DNA, the CDR3 is TGTGCCAGCAGCGGCACAGGGGTGGCGGACACTGAAGCTTTCTTT. The variable domain in full, with the rest retrieved from reference TRBV7-8 and TRBJ1-1, is GAGVSQSPRYKVAKRGQDVALRCDPISGHVSLFWYQQALGQGPEFLTYFQNEAQLDKSGLPSDRFFAERPEGSVSTLKIQRTQQEDSAVYLCASSGTGVADTEAFFGQGTRLTVV.

The rearrangement uses TRBV27 and TRBJ2-1, with 8 bases aligning to TRBD1. From germline, CDR1 is MNHEY and CDR2 SMNVEV (reference sequence). The length of the CDR3 is 14 residues. V lost 3 bases to trimming and J lost 8 bases; unmatched junction nucleotides: 6. CDR3 nucleotides: TGTGCCAGCAGTTTGCTTCGACAGGGGCATGAGCAGTTCTTC. This encodes CASSLLRQGHEQFF.

The chain employs TRBV2 and TRBJ1-1, with D possibly matching TRBD1 (6 bases). The germline V gene has CDR1 SNHLY and CDR2 FYNNEI. V was clipped by 10 bases and J by 4 bases, with 19 bases between them. CDR3 length equals 14 residues. The CDR3 spells CAKGLGGAGTEAFF. DNA for the CDR3: TGTGCCAAAGGTTTGGGGGGCGCAGGCACTGAAGCTTTCTTT.